This TCR beta chain was recovered during a study of early T cells in non-severe SARS-CoV-2 infection. In this sample, this clonotype turned up many times. Losses at the gene ends were 5 bases for V and 14 bases for J; bases not matched to a gene: 6. In germline, CDR1 is SGHTA, CDR2 FQGNSA. CDR3 length equals 11 residues. Unique molecular identifiers were affixed to single, distinct cDNA molecules. In TCRdb, the 5' RACE reads were re-called with MiXCR into one record per CDR3 protein. The repertoire has fewer than 40,000 distinct CDR3 sequences, around 6.9% of them found once; the top ten carry less than 15%.

The sample in question was whole blood, obtained at baseline. This TCR came from an adult who was a healthcare worker with PCR-confirmed SARS-CoV-2 infection or an uninfected control (not recorded which). The V gene is TRBV7-2, the J gene TRBJ2-3, with 8 bases aligning to TRBD2. The CDR3 DNA reads as TGTGCCAGCAGCCCCGGGAGGGAGCTGTATTTT. Its translation: CASSPGRELYF.